This T cell receptor beta chain was captured in a study of shared clonotypes between healthy human individuals. A note on this clone: What it recognizes is unknown.

Overall study results and limits: Clonotype sharing among donors was expected to depend on sequencing depth.

In the sorted-subset replicate PCRs, roughly 210 ng DNA, some 30,000 T cell genomes, was used. Using immunoSEQ multiplex PCR, the repertoire was profiled, and TCRdb retains in-frame clones only, with some absent. The data hold about 2.1 million clones, with more than 85% observed a single time. Per the germline V gene, CDR1 is MGHDK and CDR2 is SYGVNS. V was shortened by 3 bases and J by 5 bases, with 4 bases between the two germline ends. The CDR3 length is 11 residues. Positive CCR7 selection of CD45RO-negative cells yielded the naive CD8 cells, and terminally differentiated effector memory CD45RA+ cells were excluded.

Sequencing was done on a sample of naive CD8+ T cells from PBMCs. This receptor was taken from a man aged 18 to 30 in good health. Some clones in this sample may be carry-over from other donors' samples. V gene TRBV25-1 combines with J gene TRBJ2-5; unclear D gene. CDR3 sequence (DNA): TGTGCCAGCAGTGACCCCGAGACCCAGTACTTC. Translated, it gives CASSDPETQYF.